These T cell receptor beta chains were read from a single sample in a study of T-cell memory formation after mild COVID-19. MiXCR, run by TCRdb on the 5' RACE reads, gives a single entry per CDR3 protein. The sample has 550,000 to 600,000 distinct CDR3 sequences, 20% to 25% seen once. The sequenced sample consisted of PBMCs or a T cell subset sorted from them (not recorded which). The receptors originated from an adult woman who had mild COVID-19 (a few samples of this study predate the infection). Cell type and time point are not known. The CDR3 runs from the conserved cysteine through the conserved F or W. Fields, in order: V gene, clone size, J gene, CDR3 length, D gene, CDR3 protein, CDR3 DNA. A D gene is named only where the DNA matches it firmly. Size is stated for part of the rows, as once, few or many counts, or as a class when the clone is expanded.

TRBV7-9	few	TRBJ1-2	10	-	CASSSSRYTF	TGTGCCAGCAGCTCCTCTCGCTACACCTTC
TRBV5-1	-	TRBJ2-2	16	TRBD1	CASTVPGGANTGELFF	TGCGCCAGCACCGTCCCAGGGGGAGCGAACACCGGGGAGCTGTTTTTT
TRBV6-1	few	TRBJ2-2	16	-	CASSEMRAGWTGELFF	TGTGCCAGCAGTGAAATGAGAGCAGGGTGGACCGGGGAGCTGTTTTTT
TRBV10-3	few	TRBJ2-1	15	TRBD2	CAINGLAGGPNEQFF	TGTGCCATCAACGGACTAGCGGGGGGCCCTAATGAGCAGTTCTTC
TRBV6-5	-	TRBJ1-2	18	-	CASSYSTRGWLANYGYTF	TGTGCCAGCAGTTACAGCACCCGTGGGTGGTTAGCTAACTATGGCTACACCTTC
TRBV7-2	-	TRBJ2-1	16	-	CASSLAGGPSYNEQFF	TGTGCCAGCAGCTTAGCGGGAGGACCTTCCTACAATGAGCAGTTCTTC
TRBV9	-	TRBJ1-1	15	-	CASSVERGMITEAFF	TGTGCCAGCAGCGTAGAAAGGGGCATGATCACTGAAGCTTTCTTT
TRBV7-9	-	TRBJ2-7	12	-	CASSHQSYEQYF	TGTGCCAGCAGCCATCAGTCCTACGAGCAGTACTTC
TRBV4-2	-	TRBJ1-4	16	TRBD1	CASSPGTGSFNEKLFF	TGTGCCAGCAGCCCCGGGACAGGGTCTTTTAATGAAAAACTGTTTTTT
TRBV6-5	few	TRBJ2-7	15	-	CASRGGTERFYEQYF	TGTGCCAGCAGGGGGGGGACAGAGCGGTTCTACGAGCAGTACTTC
TRBV18	few	TRBJ2-7	15	TRBD2	CASSPDRREVYEQYF	TGTGCCAGCTCACCAGATCGGCGGGAGGTCTACGAGCAGTACTTC
TRBV4-2	-	TRBJ2-1	16	-	CASSQKSRGGDNEQFF	TGTGCCAGCAGCCAAAAGTCAAGGGGAGGAGACAATGAGCAGTTCTTC
TRBV7-9	few	TRBJ2-5	15	TRBD1	CASSSPGQGRETQYF	TGTGCCAGCAGCTCCCCGGGACAGGGAAGGGAGACCCAGTACTTC
TRBV4-3	many	TRBJ1-5	15	-	CASSQDWGDNQPQHF	TGCGCCAGCAGCCAAGATTGGGGGGACAATCAGCCCCAGCATTTT
TRBV5-1	many	TRBJ2-1	14	-	CASSLAETYNEQFF	TGCGCCAGCAGCTTGGCGGAGACCTACAATGAGCAGTTCTTC
TRBV20-1	few	TRBJ2-1	13	-	CSALGATSNEQFF	TGCAGTGCCTTAGGGGCGACTAGCAATGAGCAGTTCTTC
TRBV2	-	TRBJ1-1	14	-	CASRKGGGATEAFF	TGTGCCAGCAGGAAGGGTGGCGGGGCTACTGAAGCTTTCTTT
TRBV20-1	-	TRBJ1-2	17	-	CSAPSPARGHEGQGYTF	TGCAGTGCCCCATCCCCCGCCAGAGGACACGAGGGTCAAGGCTACACCTTC
TRBV25-1	few	TRBJ2-7	15	-	CASSDPKDTSYEQYF	TGTGCCAGCAGTGATCCTAAGGACACCTCCTACGAGCAGTACTTC
TRBV7-8	-	TRBJ1-1	16	TRBD1	CASSLGRQGAGTEAFF	TGTGCCAGCAGCTTAGGTCGACAGGGGGCCGGCACTGAAGCTTTCTTT
TRBV12-3/TRBV12-4	-	TRBJ1-1	15	-	CASSLSASANTEAFF	TGTGCCAGCAGCTTGTCTGCGAGCGCGAACACTGAAGCTTTCTTT
TRBV6-6	-	TRBJ2-3	16	TRBD2	CASSPSAAGVIDTQYF	TGTGCCAGCAGTCCCAGTGCTGCGGGGGTAATAGATACGCAGTATTTT
TRBV3-1	-	TRBJ1-2	15	-	CASSQGEVSRGGYTF	TGTGCCAGCAGCCAAGGAGAGGTGTCGCGGGGAGGCTACACCTTC
TRBV7-8	-	TRBJ2-2	17	TRBD1	CASSPWSGTGRPGELFF	TGTGCCAGCAGCCCATGGAGTGGGACAGGGCGTCCCGGGGAGCTGTTTTTT
TRBV20-1	-	TRBJ1-2	16	TRBD1	CSASGGQGSSNYGYTF	TGCAGTGCTAGTGGGGGACAGGGATCTTCTAACTATGGCTACACCTTC
TRBV7-9	many	TRBJ2-7	14	TRBD2	CASSLRGGPYEQYF	TGTGCCAGCAGCCTCCGGGGGGGTCCCTACGAGCAGTACTTC
TRBV20-1	-	TRBJ1-5	13	-	CSAIRVSNQPQHF	TGCAGTGCTATTAGGGTTTCTAATCAGCCCCAGCATTTT
TRBV7-3	few	TRBJ2-1	13	-	CASSSEGGEEQFF	TGTGCCAGCAGCTCCGAGGGGGGGGAGGAGCAGTTCTTC
TRBV7-8	few	TRBJ2-1	13	-	CASSLAPLNEQFF	TGTGCCAGCAGCTTAGCTCCCCTCAATGAGCAGTTCTTC
TRBV29-1	-	TRBJ1-1	12	-	CSVGWRNTEAFF	TGCAGCGTTGGTTGGCGGAACACTGAAGCTTTCTTT
TRBV7-2	-	TRBJ2-4	18	TRBD2	CASSLLAGEGRGKNIQYF	TGTGCCAGCAGCTTACTCGCGGGGGAGGGTCGTGGCAAAAACATTCAGTACTTC
TRBV30	-	TRBJ2-1	16	TRBD2	CAWSRQTGLAGGTQFF	TGTGCCTGGAGCCGGCAGACGGGACTAGCGGGTGGAACCCAGTTCTTC
TRBV7-8	-	TRBJ1-4	13	-	CASSRLVSEKLFF	TGTGCCAGCAGCCGCTTAGTATCTGAAAAACTGTTTTTT
TRBV7-2	-	TRBJ1-1	17	-	CASSFSGTDFQNTEAFF	TGTGCCAGCAGCTTCAGCGGGACGGACTTTCAGAACACTGAAGCTTTCTTT
TRBV12-3/TRBV12-4	few	TRBJ2-5	18	TRBD2	CASSPTGSGRASWETQYF	TGTGCCAGCAGTCCTACGGGCAGCGGGAGGGCCAGTTGGGAGACCCAGTACTTC
TRBV4-1	few	TRBJ2-5	16	TRBD2	CASSPAHPASGETQYF	TGCGCCAGCAGCCCCGCTCATCCGGCTAGCGGGGAGACCCAGTACTTC
TRBV28	few	TRBJ1-1	13	-	CASSFTQRTEAFF	TGTGCCAGCAGTTTTACGCAGAGGACTGAAGCTTTCTTT
TRBV5-6	-	TRBJ2-7	14	-	CASSLGGYPYEQYF	TGTGCCAGCAGCTTGGGGGGGTATCCCTACGAGCAGTACTTC
TRBV12-3/TRBV12-4	few	TRBJ1-3	16	-	CASSFQGGVSGNTIYF	TGTGCCAGCAGTTTTCAAGGAGGCGTCTCTGGAAACACCATATATTTT
TRBV3-1	-	TRBJ1-1	14	-	CASSLTSGNTEAFF	TGTGCCAGCAGCCTTACCTCCGGGAACACTGAAGCTTTCTTT
TRBV5-1	few	TRBJ2-3	15	TRBD2	CASSYSGGSTDTQYF	TGCGCCAGCAGCTATAGCGGGGGTAGCACAGATACGCAGTATTTT
TRBV7-2	many	TRBJ2-7	14	TRBD2	CASSFTGGLYEQYF	TGTGCCAGCAGCTTCACGGGGGGACTGTACGAGCAGTACTTC
TRBV20-1	once	TRBJ1-5	16	-	CSARGSSTTGNQPQHF	TGCAGTGCTAGAGGTTCCTCTACCACAGGGAATCAGCCCCAGCATTTT
TRBV30	-	TRBJ2-2	17	-	CAWKLASYGKNTGELFF	TGTGCCTGGAAATTAGCCTCGTACGGGAAGAACACCGGGGAGCTGTTTTTT
TRBV2	few	TRBJ2-7	14	-	CASSNPTSSYEQYF	TGTGCCAGCAGCAACCCGACGAGCTCCTACGAGCAGTACTTC
TRBV12-3/TRBV12-4	few	TRBJ1-6	12	-	CASSLDHRALHF	TGTGCCAGCAGTTTAGACCACCGCGCTCTCCACTTT
TRBV7-6	-	TRBJ2-1	16	TRBD2	CASSLILASGINEQFF	TGTGCCAGCAGCTTAATTTTGGCTAGCGGGATCAATGAGCAGTTCTTC
TRBV3-1	few	TRBJ2-1	15	-	CASSLRLGQFNEQFF	TGTGCCAGCAGCCTAAGGCTGGGACAATTCAATGAGCAGTTCTTC
TRBV12-3/TRBV12-4	-	TRBJ2-3	14	-	CASSLGQVRHTQYF	TGTGCCAGCAGTTTGGGCCAGGTCCGGCATACGCAGTATTTT
TRBV7-2	few	TRBJ2-5	16	-	CASSPGLGGRPETQYF	TGTGCCAGCAGCCCAGGTTTGGGCGGTCGACCGGAGACCCAGTACTTC
TRBV6-2/TRBV6-3	-	TRBJ1-6	17	-	CASSDDPWSSYNSPLHF	TGTGCCAGCAGCGACGACCCCTGGAGCTCCTATAATTCACCCCTCCACTTT
TRBV6-6	-	TRBJ1-2	14	-	CASSFDPIVYGYTF	TGTGCCAGCAGTTTCGACCCGATCGTCTATGGCTACACCTTC
TRBV27	-	TRBJ2-3	17	TRBD1	CASSSGDRGIFTDTQYF	TGTGCCAGCAGTTCCGGGGACAGGGGGATTTTCACAGATACGCAGTATTTT
TRBV5-8	-	TRBJ2-5	14	-	CASSLARLAWTQYF	TGTGCCAGCAGCTTGGCCAGGCTAGCGTGGACCCAGTACTTC